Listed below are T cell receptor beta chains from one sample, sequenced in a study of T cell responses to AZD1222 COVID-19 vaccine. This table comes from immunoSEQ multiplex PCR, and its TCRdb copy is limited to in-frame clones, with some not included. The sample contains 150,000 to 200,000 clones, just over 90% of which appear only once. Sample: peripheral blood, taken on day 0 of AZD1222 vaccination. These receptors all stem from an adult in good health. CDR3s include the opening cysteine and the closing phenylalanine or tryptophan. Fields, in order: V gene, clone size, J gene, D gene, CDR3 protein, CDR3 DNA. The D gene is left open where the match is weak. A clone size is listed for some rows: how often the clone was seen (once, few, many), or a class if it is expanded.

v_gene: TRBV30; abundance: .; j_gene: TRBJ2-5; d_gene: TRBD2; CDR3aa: CAWSVPSGRAGETQYF; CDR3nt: TGTGCCTGGAGTGTACCTAGCGGGAGGGCCGGGGAGACCCAGTACTTC
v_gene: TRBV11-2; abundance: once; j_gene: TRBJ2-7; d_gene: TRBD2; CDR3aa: CASSLSLSGRVDEQYF; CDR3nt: TGTGCCAGCAGCTTAAGCCTCAGCGGGAGGGTCGACGAGCAGTACTTC
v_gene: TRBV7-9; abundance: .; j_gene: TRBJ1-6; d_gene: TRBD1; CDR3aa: CASSPSDRVRNSPLHF; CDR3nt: TGTGCCAGCAGCCCCTCGGACAGGGTGAGGAATTCACCCCTCCACTTT
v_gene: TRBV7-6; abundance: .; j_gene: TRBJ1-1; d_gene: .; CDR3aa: CASSLVPAGNTEAFF; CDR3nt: TGTGCCAGCAGCTTAGTTCCGGCAGGAAACACTGAAGCTTTCTTT
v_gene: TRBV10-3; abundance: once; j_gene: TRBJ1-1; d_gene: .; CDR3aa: CAISESRNTEAFF; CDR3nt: TGTGCCATCAGTGAGTCGAGGAACACTGAAGCTTTCTTT
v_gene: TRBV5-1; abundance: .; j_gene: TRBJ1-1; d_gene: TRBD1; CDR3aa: CASSPQGAHKVTEAFF; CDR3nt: TGCGCCAGCAGCCCACAGGGGGCGCATAAGGTCACTGAAGCTTTCTTT
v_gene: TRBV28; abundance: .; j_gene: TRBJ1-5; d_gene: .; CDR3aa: CASSLLLSSNQPQHF; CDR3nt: TGTGCCAGCAGTTTACTCCTCTCTAGCAATCAGCCCCAGCATTTT
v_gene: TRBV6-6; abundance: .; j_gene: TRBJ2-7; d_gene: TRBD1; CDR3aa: CASTNRGGEQYF; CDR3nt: TGTGCCAGCACCAACAGGGGTGGGGAGCAGTACTTC
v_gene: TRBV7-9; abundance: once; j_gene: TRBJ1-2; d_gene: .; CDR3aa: CASSLPTSYTF; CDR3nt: TGTGCCAGCAGCCTCCCGACAAGCTACACCTTC
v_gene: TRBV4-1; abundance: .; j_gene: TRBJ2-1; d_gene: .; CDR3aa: CASSQARFNEQFF; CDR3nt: TGCGCCAGCAGCCAAGCTAGGTTCAATGAGCAGTTCTTC
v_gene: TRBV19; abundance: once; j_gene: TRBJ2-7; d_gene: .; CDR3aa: CASSIGGSVTYEQYF; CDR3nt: TGTGCCAGTAGTATAGGGGGGAGCGTCACCTACGAGCAGTACTTC
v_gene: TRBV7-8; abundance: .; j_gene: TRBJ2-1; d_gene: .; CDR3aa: CASSLERRLFF; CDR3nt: TGTGCCAGCAGCTTAGAACGGAGGCTGTTCTTC
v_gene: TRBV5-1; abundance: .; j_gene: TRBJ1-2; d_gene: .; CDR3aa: CASSLSQGYGYTF; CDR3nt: TGCGCCAGCAGCTTGAGTCAGGGATATGGCTACACCTTC
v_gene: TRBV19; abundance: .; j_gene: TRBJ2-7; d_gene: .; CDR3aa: CASRGGSYEQYF; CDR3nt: TGTGCCAGTAGAGGGGGGTCCTACGAGCAGTACTTC
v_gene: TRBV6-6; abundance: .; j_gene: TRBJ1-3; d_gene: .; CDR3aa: CASSYSVSSENTIYF; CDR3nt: TGTGCCAGCAGTTACTCGGTGTCAAGTGAAAACACCATATATTTT
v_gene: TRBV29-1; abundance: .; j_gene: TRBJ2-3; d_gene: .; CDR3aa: CSARRNTDTQYF; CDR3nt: TGCAGCGCCCGCCGAAATACAGATACGCAGTATTTT
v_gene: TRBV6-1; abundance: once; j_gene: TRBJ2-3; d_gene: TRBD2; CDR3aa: CASSELAGKTQYF; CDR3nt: TGTGCCAGCAGTGAGCTAGCGGGGAAAACGCAGTATTTT
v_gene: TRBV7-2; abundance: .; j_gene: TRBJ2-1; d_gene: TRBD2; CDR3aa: CASRRTSGRTPILGEQFF; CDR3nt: TGTGCCAGCCGGCGGACTAGCGGGAGGACACCGATCTTAGGTGAGCAGTTCTTC
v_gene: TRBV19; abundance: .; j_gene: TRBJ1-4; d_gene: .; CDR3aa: CASRNRVNEKLFF; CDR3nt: TGTGCCAGTAGGAACAGGGTAAACGAAAAACTGTTTTTT
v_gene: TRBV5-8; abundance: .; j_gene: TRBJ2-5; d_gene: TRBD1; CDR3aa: CASSVGQGAVGETQYF; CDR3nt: TGTGCCAGCAGCGTGGGACAGGGGGCTGTGGGAGAGACCCAGTACTTC
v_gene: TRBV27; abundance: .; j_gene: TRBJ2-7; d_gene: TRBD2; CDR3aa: CASSLSNPTSGSYEQYF; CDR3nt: TGTGCCAGCAGTTTATCGAATCCGACTAGCGGCTCCTACGAGCAGTACTTC
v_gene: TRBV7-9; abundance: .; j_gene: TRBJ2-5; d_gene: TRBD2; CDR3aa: CASSPPGGEETQYF; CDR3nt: TGTGCCAGCAGCCCACCGGGAGGAGAAGAGACCCAGTACTTC
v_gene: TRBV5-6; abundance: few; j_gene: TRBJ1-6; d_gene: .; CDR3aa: CASTPGAGSNSPLHF; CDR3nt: TGTGCCAGCACCCCCGGGGCAGGGAGTAATTCACCCCTCCACTTT
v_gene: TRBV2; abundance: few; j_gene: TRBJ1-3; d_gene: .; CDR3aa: CASSEKGAAGNTIYF; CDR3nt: TGTGCCAGCAGTGAAAAGGGCGCTGCCGGAAACACCATATATTTT
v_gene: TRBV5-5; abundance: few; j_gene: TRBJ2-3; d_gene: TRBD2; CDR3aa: CASSLMSSGSTDTQYF; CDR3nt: TGTGCCAGCAGCTTGATGTCTAGCGGTAGCACAGATACGCAGTATTTT
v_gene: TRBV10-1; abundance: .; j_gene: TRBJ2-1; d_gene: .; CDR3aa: CASSSSRDAGKWNEQFF; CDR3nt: TGCGCCAGCAGTTCATCCCGGGACGCAGGGAAATGGAATGAGCAGTTCTTC
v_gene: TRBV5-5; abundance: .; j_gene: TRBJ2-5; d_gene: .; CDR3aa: CASSLAGSGGETQYF; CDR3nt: TGTGCCAGCAGCTTGGCGGGGTCCGGAGGGGAGACCCAGTACTTC
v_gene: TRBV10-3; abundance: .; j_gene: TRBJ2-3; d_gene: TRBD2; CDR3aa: CAITISGTAADTQYF; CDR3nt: TGTGCCATCACCATTAGCGGGACCGCGGCAGATACGCAGTATTTT
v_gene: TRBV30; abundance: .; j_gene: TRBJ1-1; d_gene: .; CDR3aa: CAWSVGEGVTAFF; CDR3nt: TGTGCCTGGAGTGTAGGGGAGGGGGTTACGGCTTTCTTT
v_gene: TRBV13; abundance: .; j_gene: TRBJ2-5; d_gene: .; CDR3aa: CASSLGPGLETQYF; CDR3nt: TGTGCCAGCAGCTTAGGCCCGGGTCTAGAGACCCAGTACTTC
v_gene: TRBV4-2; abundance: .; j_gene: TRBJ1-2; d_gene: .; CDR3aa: CASSQALDGANYGYTF; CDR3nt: TGTGCCAGCAGCCAAGCCCTAGACGGTGCGAACTATGGCTACACCTTC
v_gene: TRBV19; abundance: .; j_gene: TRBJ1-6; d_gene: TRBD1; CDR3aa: CASSWGTGGNSPLHF; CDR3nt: TGTGCCAGTAGTTGGGGGACAGGGGGAAATTCACCCCTCCACTTT
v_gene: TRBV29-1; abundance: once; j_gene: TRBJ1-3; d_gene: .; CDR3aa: CSVLPSLSGNTIYF; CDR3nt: TGCAGCGTGCTCCCAAGCCTCTCTGGAAACACCATATATTTT
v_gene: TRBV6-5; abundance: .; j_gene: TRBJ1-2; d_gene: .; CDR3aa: CASSYPQGGYTF; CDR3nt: TGTGCCAGCAGTTACCCTCAAGGAGGCTACACCTTC
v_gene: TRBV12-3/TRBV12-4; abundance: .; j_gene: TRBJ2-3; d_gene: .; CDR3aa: CASRSGDTQYF; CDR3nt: TGTGCCAGCCGCTCAGGAGATACGCAGTATTTT
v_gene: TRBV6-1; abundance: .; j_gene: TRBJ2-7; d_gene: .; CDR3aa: CASSEVLDGTYEQYF; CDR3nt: TGTGCCAGCAGTGAAGTTCTGGACGGAACCTACGAGCAGTACTTC
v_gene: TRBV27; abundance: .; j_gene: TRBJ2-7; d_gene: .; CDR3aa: CASSLQGTYEQYF; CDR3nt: TGTGCCAGCAGCCTACAGGGAACCTACGAGCAGTACTTC
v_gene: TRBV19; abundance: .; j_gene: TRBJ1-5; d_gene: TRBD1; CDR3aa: CASSHGQAGGQHF; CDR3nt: TGTGCCAGTAGTCATGGACAGGCGGGGGGTCAGCATTTT
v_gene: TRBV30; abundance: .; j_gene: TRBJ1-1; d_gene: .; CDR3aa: CAWSWAGLNTEAFF; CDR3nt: TGTGCCTGGAGTTGGGCAGGGTTGAACACTGAAGCTTTCTTT
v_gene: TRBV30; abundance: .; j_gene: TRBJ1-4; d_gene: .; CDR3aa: CAWSALGTLFF; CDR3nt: TGTGCCTGGAGTGCACTAGGGACACTGTTTTTT
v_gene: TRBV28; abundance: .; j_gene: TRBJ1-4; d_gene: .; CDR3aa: CASSLTQGGGLFF; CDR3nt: TGTGCCAGCAGTTTAACGCAGGGCGGGGGCCTGTTTTTT
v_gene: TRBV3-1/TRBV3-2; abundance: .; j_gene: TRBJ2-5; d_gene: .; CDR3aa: CASGPKGIPWETQYF; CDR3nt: TGTGCCAGCGGCCCAAAGGGGATACCATGGGAGACCCAGTACTTC
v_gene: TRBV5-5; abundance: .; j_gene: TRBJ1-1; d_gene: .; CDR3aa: CASRSQGMNTEAFF; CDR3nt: TGTGCCAGCAGATCGCAGGGGATGAACACTGAAGCTTTCTTT
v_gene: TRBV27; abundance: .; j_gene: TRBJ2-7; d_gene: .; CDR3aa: CASSMGDPAYEQYF; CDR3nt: TGTGCCAGCAGCATGGGGGACCCCGCCTACGAGCAGTACTTC
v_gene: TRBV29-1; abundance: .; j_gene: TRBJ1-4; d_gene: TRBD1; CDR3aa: CSVEEGTGNEKLFF; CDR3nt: TGCAGCGTTGAAGAGGGGACAGGAAATGAAAAACTGTTTTTT
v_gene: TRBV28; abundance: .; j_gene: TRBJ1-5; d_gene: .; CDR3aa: CASSFSGRDSNQPQHF; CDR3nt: TGTGCCAGCAGTTTTTCTGGAAGGGACAGCAATCAGCCCCAGCATTTT
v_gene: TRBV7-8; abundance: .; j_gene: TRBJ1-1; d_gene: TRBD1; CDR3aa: CASSLERQGWAFF; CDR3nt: TGTGCCAGCAGCTTAGAAAGACAGGGTTGGGCTTTCTTT
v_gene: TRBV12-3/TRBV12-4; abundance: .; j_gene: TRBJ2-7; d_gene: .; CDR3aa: CASSLGGPQYF; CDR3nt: TGTGCCAGCAGTTTAGGAGGGCCCCAGTACTTC
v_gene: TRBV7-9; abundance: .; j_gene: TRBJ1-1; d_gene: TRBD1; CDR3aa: CASSPPGQGAAEAFF; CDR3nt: TGTGCCAGCAGCCCGCCGGGACAGGGGGCCGCTGAAGCTTTCTTT
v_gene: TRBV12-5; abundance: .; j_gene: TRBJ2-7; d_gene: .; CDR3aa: CASGLRDEQYF; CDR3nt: TGTGCTAGTGGTTTGAGGGACGAGCAGTACTTC
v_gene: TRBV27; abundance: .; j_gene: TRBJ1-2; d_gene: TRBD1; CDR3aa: CASSLGTAYGYTF; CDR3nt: TGTGCCAGCAGTTTGGGGACAGCCTATGGCTACACCTTC
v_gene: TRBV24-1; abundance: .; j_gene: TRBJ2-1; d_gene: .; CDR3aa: CATSDPLAAYNEQFF; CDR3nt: TGTGCCACCAGTGATCCGCTGGCCGCTTACAATGAGCAGTTCTTC
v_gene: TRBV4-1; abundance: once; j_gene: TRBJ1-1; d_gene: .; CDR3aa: CASSQESGQLNTEAFF; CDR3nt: TGCGCCAGCAGCCAAGAGAGCGGACAGCTGAACACTGAAGCTTTCTTT
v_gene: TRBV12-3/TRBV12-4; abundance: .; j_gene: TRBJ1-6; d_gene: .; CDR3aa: CASTKPGTPLHF; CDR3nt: TGTGCCAGCACCAAGCCGGGGACTCCCCTCCACTTT
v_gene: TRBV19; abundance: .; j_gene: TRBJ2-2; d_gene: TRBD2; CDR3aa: CAVRRLAGVRTGELFF; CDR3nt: TGTGCCGTAAGACGGCTAGCGGGAGTTCGGACCGGGGAGCTGTTTTTT
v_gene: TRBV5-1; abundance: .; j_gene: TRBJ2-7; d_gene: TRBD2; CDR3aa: CASSLLADSSYEQYF; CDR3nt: TGCGCCAGCAGCTTACTAGCGGATAGCTCCTACGAGCAGTACTTC
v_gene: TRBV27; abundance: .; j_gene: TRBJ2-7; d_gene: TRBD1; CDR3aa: CASSLYQGAYEQYF; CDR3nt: TGTGCCAGCAGTTTGTATCAGGGGGCTTACGAGCAGTACTTC
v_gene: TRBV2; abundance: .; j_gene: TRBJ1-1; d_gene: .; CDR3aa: CASSDQQNTEAFF; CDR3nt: TGTGCCAGCAGTGATCAACAAAACACTGAAGCTTTCTTT
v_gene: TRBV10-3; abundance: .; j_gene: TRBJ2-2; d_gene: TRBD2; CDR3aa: CAISDGTSGRGNTGELFF; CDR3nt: TGTGCCATCAGTGACGGGACTAGCGGGCGTGGGAACACCGGGGAGCTGTTTTTT